Given below is one T cell receptor beta chain in context. This CDR3 is built from 14 residues. V was pared by 5 bases and J by 2 bases, with 12 bases between. The germline gives CDR1 LNHDA, CDR2 SQIVND (reference sequence). Here immunoSEQ multiplex PCR was the method, and the copy in TCRdb shows in-frame clones only, minus some. The sample lists about 180,000 clones; roughly 92% were seen once. These data come from a study of control samples from healthy donors and cancer patients. This chain connects TRBV19 to TRBJ1-2; no reliable D call. The sequence was obtained from a man in his thirties or forties in good health. The sequencing sample was made of blood. The DNA for the CDR3 is TGTGCCAGTAGTCGCCCGACGAGGAACTATGGCTACACCTTC. Translation: CASSRPTRNYGYTF.